What follows describes a single TCR beta chain. The antigen is not known. The data were taken from a study of cytomegalovirus exposure and HLA in healthy donors. Study-wide context: Of all 400 or so donors who were genotyped, about 80% belonged to the Caucasian-associated ancestry cluster. Findings and caveats of the study: Rare sequences made up most TCRs, while some public TCRs were found in many donors. Later analysis reportedly placed an Asian-associated ancestry cluster below the roughly 690-donor mean in N-insertions. Available immune exposure information covered CMV serostatus only.

PCR employed 60 Vbeta and 13 Jbeta primers. Sequencing was performed with immunoSEQ multiplex PCR; in TCRdb, only in-frame clones are kept and a portion is missing. The data show roughly 150,000 clones, with over 75% seen just once and approximately 0.66% held by the top ten. Germline CDR1 reads MGHRA; CDR2 reads YSYEKL. This CDR3 has 15 amino acids. Between the trimmed V and J ends, which lost 0 bases and 3 bases, there was a span of 9 bases. The chain couples TRBV4-1 to TRBJ2-1; D is ambiguous. The sequenced sample was PBMCs. The sequence derives from a male donor in good health and CMV-seronegative. This chain's CDR3 is CASSQDSTYYNEQFF. The CDR3 region has the DNA TGCGCCAGCAGCCAAGATTCTACCTACTACAATGAGCAGTTCTTC.